This note documents a single T cell receptor (beta chain) sequence. The data were taken from a study of cytomegalovirus exposure and HLA in healthy donors. This table comes from immunoSEQ multiplex PCR, and its TCRdb copy is limited to in-frame clones, with some not included. The sample lists around 300,000 clones; approximately 91% were seen once. Germline CDR1 reads MNHEY; CDR2 reads SVGAGI. The CDR3 is 14 amino acids. V lost 8 bases, J lost 5 bases, and 18 bases lay in between. The material sequenced was PBMCs. The rearrangement joins TRBV6-5 to TRBJ2-5; D might be TRBD1 (5 bases). The receptor comes from a man under 40 in good health and CMV-seronegative. CDR3 in amino acids: CASRSPRASETQYF. CDR3 nucleotide sequence: TGTGCCAGCCGCTCCCCCAGGGCTTCGGAGACCCAGTACTTC.